Sequencing of this T cell receptor (beta chain) was carried out in a study of blood T cell repertoires in COVID-19. Under the authors' procedure: Estimation of nucleated cell counts was performed using reference gene primer amplification. Clones were sequenced by immunoSEQ multiplex PCR, and TCRdb holds only the in-frame ones, with some missing. The D gene and trimming were derived from the DNA, and the V and J assignments and clone size from that table. The sample contains roughly 140,000 clones, roughly four fifths of which appear only once. The sequenced material came from peripheral blood. This sequence originates from a human donor with acute or convalescent COVID-19. The donor label of this sample is uncertain.

The CDR3 DNA sequence: TGTGCCAGCAGGAGACAGGGGACTGGGGAGCAGTACGTC. Translating it yields CASRRQGTGEQYV. The rearrangement links TRBV5-5 to TRBJ2-7; TRBD1 aligns across 8 bases. With 5 bases clipped from V and 7 bases from J, the junction kept 8 bases outside the gene matches. CDR1 and CDR2 from the germline V gene are SGHKS and YYEKEE (reference sequence). The CDR3 has 13 amino acids.